Included here is one T cell receptor beta chain sequence, with context. Antigen specificity is unknown. This entry is derived from a study of T-cell memory formation after mild COVID-19. Findings and limits, study-wide: Memory sampled before infection contained some responding clones, suggesting cross-reactive memory joined.

TCRdb independently ran MiXCR on the 5' RACE reads; one entry per CDR3 protein. The repertoire has around 450,000 distinct CDR3 sequences, roughly 20% of them found once; the top ten carry 7.5% to 9.5%. V was cut by 7 bases and J by 3 bases, with 16 bases left in between. The CDR3 consists of 14 residues. CDR1 and CDR2 (germline): SGHRS, YFSETQ. The chain combines TRBV5-1 with TRBJ1-2, with a tentative D call TRBD1 (5 bases). The sequence came from an adult woman who had mild COVID-19 (a few samples of this study predate the infection). Cell type and time point are not known. Material: PBMCs or a T cell subset sorted from them (not recorded which). CDR3: CASRTGGGYYGYTF. As DNA, the CDR3 is TGCGCCAGCCGCACCGGTGGGGGTTACTATGGCTACACCTTC.